The source of this TCR beta chain is a study of Ad26.COV2.S vaccination and SARS-CoV-2 variants. Study context: The vaccine Ad26.COV2.S was put into the muscle once, or twice with 56 days between.

Trimming cost V 0 bases and J 1 base, with 4 bases left between them. The CDR3 runs to 14 residues. Germline-derived CDR1 and CDR2 are LGHDT and YNNKEL (reference sequence). Sample treatment: roughly 18 received Ad26.COV2.S at low or high dose, single or two shots; about 5 received placebo; per-sample allocation not given. The samples were gathered on day 63 after the first injection of vaccine or placebo. Some clones are missing from TCRdb's copy, which holds only in-frame ones; the method was immunoSEQ multiplex PCR. The sample has almost 400,000 clones, around 91% seen once. The chain recombines TRBV3-1 (or the pseudogene TRBV3-2) with TRBJ1-5; no firm D call. This clonotype was obtained from a person between 18 and 59 years old who received the Ad26.COV2.S COVID-19 vaccine or a placebo. This specimen was peripheral blood, taken in a trial of Ad26.COV2.S vaccine versus placebo. The CDR3, as DNA: TGTGCCAGCAGCCAAGAATTGAGCAATCAGCCCCAGCATTTT. Protein sequence: CASSQELSNQPQHF.